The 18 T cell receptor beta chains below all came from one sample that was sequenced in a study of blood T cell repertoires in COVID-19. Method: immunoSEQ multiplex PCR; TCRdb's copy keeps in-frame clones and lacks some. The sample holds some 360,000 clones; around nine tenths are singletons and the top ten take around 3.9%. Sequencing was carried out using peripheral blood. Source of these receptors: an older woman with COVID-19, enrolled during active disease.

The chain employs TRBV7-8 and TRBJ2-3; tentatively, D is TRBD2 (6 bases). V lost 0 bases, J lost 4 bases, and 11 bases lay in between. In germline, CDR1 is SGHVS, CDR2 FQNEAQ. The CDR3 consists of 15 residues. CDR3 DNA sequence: TGTGCCAGCAGCTTAGCGGGGTCGGGGGCAGATACGCAGTATTTT. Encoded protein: CASSLAGSGADTQYF.

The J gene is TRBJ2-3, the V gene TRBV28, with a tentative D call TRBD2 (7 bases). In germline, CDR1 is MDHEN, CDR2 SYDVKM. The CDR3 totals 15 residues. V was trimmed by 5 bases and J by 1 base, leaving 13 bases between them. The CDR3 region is CASSRGAGGTDTQYF. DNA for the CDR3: TGTGCCAGCAGTCGGGGGGCAGGGGGCACAGATACGCAGTATTTT.

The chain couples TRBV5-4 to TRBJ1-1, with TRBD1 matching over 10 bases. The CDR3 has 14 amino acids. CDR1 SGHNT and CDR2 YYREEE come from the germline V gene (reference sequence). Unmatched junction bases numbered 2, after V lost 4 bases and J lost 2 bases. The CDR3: CASSRDRGNTEAFF. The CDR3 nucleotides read TGTGCCAGCAGCCGGGACAGGGGAAACACTGAAGCTTTCTTT.

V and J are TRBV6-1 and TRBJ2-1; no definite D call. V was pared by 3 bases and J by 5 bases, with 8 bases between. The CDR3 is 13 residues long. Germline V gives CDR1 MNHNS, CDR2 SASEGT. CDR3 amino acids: CASSDTLHNEQFF. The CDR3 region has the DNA TGTGCCAGCAGTGACACCCTACACAATGAGCAGTTCTTC.

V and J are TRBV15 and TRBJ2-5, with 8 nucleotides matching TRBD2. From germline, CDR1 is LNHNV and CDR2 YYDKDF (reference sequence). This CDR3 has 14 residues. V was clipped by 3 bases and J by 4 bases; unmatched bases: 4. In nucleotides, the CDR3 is TGTGCCACCAGCAGCCGGGGGGGCCCAGAGACCCAGTACTTC. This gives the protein CATSSRGGPETQYF. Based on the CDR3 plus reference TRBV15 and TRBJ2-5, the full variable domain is DAMVIQNPRYQVTQFGKPVTLSCSQTLNHNVMYWYQQKSSQAPKLLFHYYDKDFNNEADTPDNFQSRRPNTSFCFLDIRSPGLGDTAMYLCATSSRGGPETQYFGPGTRLLVL.

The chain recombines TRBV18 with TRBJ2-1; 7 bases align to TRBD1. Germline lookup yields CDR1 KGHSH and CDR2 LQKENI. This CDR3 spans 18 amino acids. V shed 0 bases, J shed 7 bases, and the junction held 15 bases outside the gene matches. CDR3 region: CASSPPGRGGGTSNEQFF. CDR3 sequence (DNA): TGTGCCAGCTCACCACCGGGGCGAGGGGGCGGTACGTCGAATGAGCAGTTCTTC. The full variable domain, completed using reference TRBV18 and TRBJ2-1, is NAGVMQNPRHLVRRRGQEARLRCSPMKGHSHVYWYRQLPEEGLKFMVYLQKENIIDESGMPKERFSAEFPKEGPSILRIQQVVRGDSAAYFCASSPPGRGGGTSNEQFFGPGTRLTVL.

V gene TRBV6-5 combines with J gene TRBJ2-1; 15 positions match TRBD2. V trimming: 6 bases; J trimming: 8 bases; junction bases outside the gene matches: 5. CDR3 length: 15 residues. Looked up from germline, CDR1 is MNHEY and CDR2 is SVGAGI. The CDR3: CASRGLAGGEDEQFF. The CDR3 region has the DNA TGTGCCAGCAGAGGACTAGCGGGGGGGGAAGATGAGCAGTTCTTC.

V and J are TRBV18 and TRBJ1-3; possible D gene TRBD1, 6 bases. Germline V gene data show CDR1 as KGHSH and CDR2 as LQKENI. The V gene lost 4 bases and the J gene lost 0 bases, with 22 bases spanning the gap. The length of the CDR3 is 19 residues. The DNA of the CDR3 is TGTGCCAGCTCACGAATACGGGTTGGGGGCCCAGACTCTGGAAACACCATATATTTT. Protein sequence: CASSRIRVGGPDSGNTIYF.

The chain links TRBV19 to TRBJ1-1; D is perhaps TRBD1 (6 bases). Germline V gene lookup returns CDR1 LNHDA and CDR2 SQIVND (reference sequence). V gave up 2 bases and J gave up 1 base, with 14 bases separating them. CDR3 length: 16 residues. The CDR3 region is CASSISQGRGNTEAFF. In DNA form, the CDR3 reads TGTGCCAGTAGTATAAGTCAGGGGAGGGGGAACACTGAAGCTTTCTTT.

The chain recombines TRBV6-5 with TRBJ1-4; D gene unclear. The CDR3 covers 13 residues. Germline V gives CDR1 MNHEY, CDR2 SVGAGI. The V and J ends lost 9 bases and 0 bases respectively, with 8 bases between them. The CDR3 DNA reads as TGTGCCAGTCGCAGATCAACTAATGAAAAACTGTTTTTT. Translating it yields CASRRSTNEKLFF.

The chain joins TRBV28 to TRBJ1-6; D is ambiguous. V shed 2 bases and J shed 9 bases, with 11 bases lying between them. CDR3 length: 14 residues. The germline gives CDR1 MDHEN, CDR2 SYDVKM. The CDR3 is CASSLTGYVSPLHF. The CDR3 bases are TGTGCCAGCAGTTTAACCGGGTACGTTTCACCCCTCCACTTT.

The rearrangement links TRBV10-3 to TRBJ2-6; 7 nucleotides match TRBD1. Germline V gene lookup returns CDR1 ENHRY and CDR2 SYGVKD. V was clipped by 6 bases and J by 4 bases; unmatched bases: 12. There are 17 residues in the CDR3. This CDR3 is CAISPGQISPGANVLTF. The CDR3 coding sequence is TGTGCCATCAGCCCGGGACAGATATCGCCCGGGGCCAACGTCCTGACTTTC.

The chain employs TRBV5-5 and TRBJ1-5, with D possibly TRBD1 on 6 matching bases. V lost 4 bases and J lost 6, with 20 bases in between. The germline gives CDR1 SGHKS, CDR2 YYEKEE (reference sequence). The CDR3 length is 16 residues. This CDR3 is CASSPAGRGVVQPQHF. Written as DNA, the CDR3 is TGTGCCAGCAGCCCCGCTGGCAGGGGAGTAGTTCAGCCCCAGCATTTT. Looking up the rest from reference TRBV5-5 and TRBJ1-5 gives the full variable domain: DAGVTQSPTHLIKTRGQQVTLRCSPISGHKSVSWYQQVLGQGPQFIFQYYEKEERGRGNFPDRFSARQFPNYSSELNVNALLLGDSALYLCASSPAGRGVVQPQHFGDGTRLSIL.

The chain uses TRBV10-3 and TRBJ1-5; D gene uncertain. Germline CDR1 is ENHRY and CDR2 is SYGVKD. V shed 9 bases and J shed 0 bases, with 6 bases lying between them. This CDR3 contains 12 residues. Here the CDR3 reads CAIADSNQPQHF. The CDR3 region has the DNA TGTGCCATTGCAGATAGCAATCAGCCCCAGCATTTT.

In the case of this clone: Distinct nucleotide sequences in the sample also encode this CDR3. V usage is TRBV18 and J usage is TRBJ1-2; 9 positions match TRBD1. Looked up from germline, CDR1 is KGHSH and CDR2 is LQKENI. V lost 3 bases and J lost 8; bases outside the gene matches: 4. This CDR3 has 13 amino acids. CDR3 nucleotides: TGTGCCAGCTCACCCGACAGGGGGTTGGGCTACACCTTC. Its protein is CASSPDRGLGYTF. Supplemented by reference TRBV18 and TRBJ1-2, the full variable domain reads NAGVMQNPRHLVRRRGQEARLRCSPMKGHSHVYWYRQLPEEGLKFMVYLQKENIIDESGMPKERFSAEFPKEGPSILRIQQVVRGDSAAYFCASSPDRGLGYTFGSGTRLTVV.

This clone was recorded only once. DNA for the CDR3: TGTGCCAGCTCACTGGGGACAGGGAAGTCTGGCACTGAAGCTTTCTTT. This translates into CASSLGTGKSGTEAFF. J is TRBJ1-1 and V is TRBV18; 9 bases map to TRBD1. The CDR3 has 16 residues. V trimming: 4 bases; J trimming: 4 bases; junction bases outside the gene matches: 10. CDR1 is KGHSH, CDR2 LQKENI, per germline.

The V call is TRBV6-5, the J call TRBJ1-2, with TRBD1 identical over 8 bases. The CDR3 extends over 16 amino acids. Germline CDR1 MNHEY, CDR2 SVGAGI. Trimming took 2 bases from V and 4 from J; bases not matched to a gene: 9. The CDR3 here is CASSYRWTGFAYGYTF. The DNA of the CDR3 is TGTGCCAGCAGTTACCGTTGGACAGGGTTTGCCTATGGCTACACCTTC.

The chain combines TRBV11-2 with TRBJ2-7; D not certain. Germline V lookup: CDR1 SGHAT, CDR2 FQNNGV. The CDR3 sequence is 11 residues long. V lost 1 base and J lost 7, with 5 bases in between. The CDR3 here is CASSLAEEQYF. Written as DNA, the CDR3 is TGTGCCAGCAGCTTAGCCGAGGAGCAGTACTTC.